Listed below are T cell receptor beta chains from one sample, sequenced in a study of regulatory T cells in long-lasting Graves disease. Each CDR3 protein is one row after TCRdb ran MiXCR on the multiplex PCR reads. This table has more than 450,000 distinct CDR3 sequences, about a sixth appearing once. This same sample was also taken into another study, of T cells in Graves' hyperthyroidism and ophthalmopathy.

The material sequenced was peripheral blood mononuclear cells (PBMCs), taken at new diagnosis, from a patient treated with antithyroid drugs. These receptors originate from a man aged 40-49 years with Graves disease. The CDR3 runs from the conserved cysteine through the conserved F or W. D genes are given only for firm matches. A row's size may be missing; if present it is once, few, many or a size class.

j_gene	d_gene	len	v_gene	abundance	CDR3nt	CDR3aa
TRBJ1-2	-	15	TRBV6-1	many	TGTGCCAGCAGTGAAACTTCCGGGACCCCCGAGGGCTACACCTTC	CASSETSGTPEGYTF
TRBJ1-1	-	15	TRBV7-9	many	TGTGCCAGCAGCCGAGATTTTGGGCTGAACACTGAAGCTTTCTTT	CASSRDFGLNTEAFF
TRBJ1-3	-	11	TRBV3-1	many	TGTGCCAGCAGCTCGTGGGACACCATATATTTT	CASSSWDTIYF
TRBJ2-6	-	15	TRBV5-1	many	TGCGCCAGCAGCTGGGACCCTTCTGGGGCCAACGTCCTGACTTTC	CASSWDPSGANVLTF
TRBJ2-3	-	14	TRBV7-9	-	TGTGCCAGCAGCTTTGGGCAGTACACAGATACGCAGTATTTT	CASSFGQYTDTQYF
TRBJ2-1	TRBD1	13	TRBV7-8	many	TGTGCCAGCAGGGACAGGGGGGCCGATGAGCAGTTCTTC	CASRDRGADEQFF
TRBJ2-7	-	17	TRBV27	-	TGTGCCAGCAGTTTATACCGGGGCAACTTGAGGTCCTACGAGCAGTACTTC	CASSLYRGNLRSYEQYF
TRBJ2-7	-	14	TRBV11-2	-	TGTGCCAGCAGCTACAACCCGGACGGCTACGAGCAGTACTTC	CASSYNPDGYEQYF
TRBJ2-1	TRBD2	14	TRBV3-1	many	TGTGCCAGCAGCCAAACTAGCGGAAACAATGAGCAGTTCTTC	CASSQTSGNNEQFF
TRBJ2-5	-	12	TRBV20-1	few	TGCAGTCCCTTCTTTAGGGGGGAGACCCAGTACTTC	CSPFFRGETQYF
TRBJ1-1	TRBD1	15	TRBV20-1	many	TGCAGTGCTAGTACCCCTGGGACAGGGGGGACTGAAGCTTTCTTT	CSASTPGTGGTEAFF
TRBJ1-1	TRBD1	20	TRBV11-2	-	TGTGCCAGCAGCTTAGTGGGACAGGGGTTTGAGAAGACGACCAACACTGAAGCTTTCTTT	CASSLVGQGFEKTTNTEAFF
TRBJ2-3	TRBD1	14	TRBV2	many	TGTGCCAGCACCCGGACAGGACGCACAGATACGCAGTATTTT	CASTRTGRTDTQYF
TRBJ2-7	-	13	TRBV6-2/TRBV6-3	few	TGTGCCAGCAGTTGGGGGGAATCCTACGAGCAGTACTTC	CASSWGESYEQYF
TRBJ1-2	-	13	TRBV18	many	TGTGCCAGCTCACCAGAAAGGGGTCGGGGCTACACCTTC	CASSPERGRGYTF
TRBJ2-6	TRBD1	18	TRBV7-8	few	TGTGCCAGCAGACGGGGGGACAGGGTTACTGCTGGGGCCAACGTCCTGACTTTC	CASRRGDRVTAGANVLTF
TRBJ2-3	-	14	TRBV18	many	TGTGCCAGCTCACCTTACGGGGGGCCAGATACGCAGTATTTT	CASSPYGGPDTQYF
TRBJ2-1	-	17	TRBV28	many	TGTGCCAGCAGTTTATGGGGGATGGAAAGCTCCTACAATGAGCAGTTCTTC	CASSLWGMESSYNEQFF
TRBJ2-1	-	13	TRBV9	many	TGTGCCAGCAGCGAGCATTTGCTAGATGAGCAGTTCTTC	CASSEHLLDEQFF
TRBJ2-3	-	15	TRBV5-6	-	TGTGCCAGCAGCCCCCGATGGCCCGGCACAGATACGCAGTATTTT	CASSPRWPGTDTQYF
TRBJ1-3	TRBD1	16	TRBV5-1	many	TGCGCCAGCAGCACTGGTGGGACAGGGTCTGGAAACACCATATATTTT	CASSTGGTGSGNTIYF
TRBJ2-3	-	17	TRBV5-1	few	TGCGCCAGCAACGCTGACAGCCCGTCTCAATGGACAGATACGCAGTATTTT	CASNADSPSQWTDTQYF
TRBJ2-3	-	12	TRBV6-2/TRBV6-3	few	TGTGCCAGCAGTGAATTTATAGATACGCAGTATTTT	CASSEFIDTQYF
TRBJ2-1	TRBD2	18	TRBV11-2	-	TGTGCCAGCAGCCCGGGACTAGCGGGAGAGACCTCCTACAATGAGCAGTTCTTC	CASSPGLAGETSYNEQFF
TRBJ2-7	-	13	TRBV12-3/TRBV12-4	many	TGTGCCAGCAGAGTTGAGGGACGGAACGAGCAGTACTTC	CASRVEGRNEQYF
TRBJ1-1	TRBD1	11	TRBV2	many	TGTGCCAGCAGTGAAACAGGGGGCGCTTTCTTT	CASSETGGAFF
TRBJ2-7	-	14	TRBV9	many	TGTGCCAGCAGCGTAGATTGGGGGGCCTACGAGCAGTACTTC	CASSVDWGAYEQYF
TRBJ1-1	-	15	TRBV20-1	many	TGCAGTGCTAGCCGGAGGAAAGGAGTGAACACTGAAGCTTTCTTT	CSASRRKGVNTEAFF
TRBJ2-7	-	14	TRBV28	-	TGTGCCAGCAGCGGACAGACGACTTTACGGGAGCAGTACTTC	CASSGQTTLREQYF
TRBJ2-1	TRBD2	20	TRBV6-2/TRBV6-3	-	TGTGCCAGCAGTTACTCTTCCGGGACTAGCGGGAGGAGCTCCTACAATGAGCAGTTCTTC	CASSYSSGTSGRSSYNEQFF
TRBJ1-1	-	17	TRBV11-2	many	TGTGCCAGCAGCTTAGATTCGGACAGAGCTCAAGCGACTGAAGCTTTCTTT	CASSLDSDRAQATEAFF
TRBJ2-3	TRBD2	15	TRBV19	many	TGTGCCAGCAGCCGACTAGCGGGGAGCACAGATACGCAGTATTTT	CASSRLAGSTDTQYF
TRBJ2-1	-	14	TRBV20-1	-	TGCAGTGCCCAGACTCCAGGGGTTTGGAATGAGCAGTTCTTC	CSAQTPGVWNEQFF
TRBJ2-1	TRBD2	17	TRBV5-6	many	TGTGCCAGCAGCTTGAGGTCTAGCGGGAGAGGTAAGAATGAGCAGTTCTTC	CASSLRSSGRGKNEQFF
TRBJ2-7	-	17	TRBV6-5	many	TGTGCCAGCAGTTACTCGAGAAGCCTTGCGCGGTCCTACGAGCAGTACTTC	CASSYSRSLARSYEQYF
TRBJ2-3	-	16	TRBV2	many	TGTGCCAGCAGGAGGGTACGGGCCGGAACCACAGATACGCAGTATTTT	CASRRVRAGTTDTQYF
TRBJ2-7	TRBD1	17	TRBV5-1	many	TGCGCCAGCAGCCCCAACCCTCCGGGACAGGGTGTTTTAGAGCAGTACTTC	CASSPNPPGQGVLEQYF
TRBJ2-3	-	13	TRBV27	few	TGTGCCAGCAGCTCCGGTGACTCCTTTACGCAGTATTTT	CASSSGDSFTQYF
TRBJ2-2	-	15	TRBV2	-	TGTGCCAGCAGTAAGTGGGGACCGAACACCGGGGAGCTGTTTTTT	CASSKWGPNTGELFF
TRBJ2-3	TRBD1	15	TRBV19	-	TGTGCCAGTAGTTCCGGGCAGGGGGCCCCAGATACGCAGTATTTT	CASSSGQGAPDTQYF
TRBJ2-3	-	15	TRBV6-1	few	TGTGCCATCTCGAGAGGGGATAGGTCCACAGATACGCAGTATTTT	CAISRGDRSTDTQYF
TRBJ2-5	-	16	TRBV7-3	many	TGTGCCAGCAGCTTACTTTTTCGGGACAACCAAGAGACCCAGTACTTC	CASSLLFRDNQETQYF
TRBJ2-7	-	15	TRBV12-3/TRBV12-4	-	TGTGCCAGCAGTTCCCACGAAGGGGGCTCCTACGAGCAGTACTTC	CASSSHEGGSYEQYF
TRBJ2-1	TRBD2	17	TRBV5-1	-	TGCGCCAGCAGCTTGTCTTTTAGGGGAGGGTTCTACAATGAGCAGTTCTTC	CASSLSFRGGFYNEQFF
TRBJ2-1	TRBD2	16	TRBV6-1	few	TGTGCCAGCAGCTGGGGGAGCGGGATATCCTACAATGAGCAGTTCTTC	CASSWGSGISYNEQFF
TRBJ2-1	TRBD2	16	TRBV24-1	-	TGTGCCACCAGTGATGCCGGGACTAGCGGGAGGAATGAGCAGTTCTTC	CATSDAGTSGRNEQFF
TRBJ2-1	TRBD2	15	TRBV9	many	TGTGCCAGCAGCCTACGACTAGCTTCATACAATGAGCAGTTCTTC	CASSLRLASYNEQFF
TRBJ2-5	TRBD2	14	TRBV28	-	TGTGTCAGTACTCTAGCGGGAGTCAGGGAGACCCAGTACTTC	CVSTLAGVRETQYF
TRBJ1-2	-	12	TRBV2	-	TGTTTTACGGGGTCCGCCAACTATGGCTACACCTTC	CFTGSANYGYTF